This is a list of T cell receptor beta chains from one sample in a study of cytomegalovirus exposure and HLA in healthy donors. The assay was immunoSEQ multiplex PCR, and TCRdb's table has in-frame clones only and misses some. The table lists roughly 180,000 clones, roughly 80% of them singletons. Sequencing was carried out using PBMCs. The source of these receptors is a woman in her 50s in good health and CMV-seropositive. The CDR3 runs from the conserved cysteine through the conserved F or W. The D gene is left open where the match is weak. For some rows the clone size is stated as once, few or many, or as a class when expanded; others skip it.

j_call v_call clone_size d_call cdr3_nt cdr3_aa
TRBJ1-5 TRBV28 once TRBD1 TGTGCCAGCAGTTTAAGTCAGGGGGCGACTCAGCCCCAGCATTTT CASSLSQGATQPQHF
TRBJ2-5 TRBV4-2 once TRBD2 TGTGCCAGCAGCCAAGACGCTAGCGGGGGGGGGACCCAGTACTTC CASSQDASGGGTQYF
TRBJ2-1 TRBV7-2 few TRBD2 TGTGCCAGCAGCTTAAATCATCGGACTAGCGGAAATGAGCAGTTCTTC CASSLNHRTSGNEQFF
TRBJ1-2 TRBV6-1 . . TGTGCCAGCAGTGACGTGGGGGGGGTAGGAGGCTATGGCTACACCTTC CASSDVGGVGGYGYTF
TRBJ1-1 TRBV6-5 few TRBD1 TGTGCCAGCAGTGCGGGACAGATCAAGAACACTGAAGCTTTCTTT CASSAGQIKNTEAFF
TRBJ2-1 TRBV11-3 . TRBD2 TGTGCCAGCAGCCTAGGACTAGCGGCAAACAATGAGCAGTTCTTC CASSLGLAANNEQFF
TRBJ1-1 TRBV18 once . TGTGCCAGCTCACCCGGGGGGCGGGACACTGAAGCTTTCTTT CASSPGGRDTEAFF
TRBJ2-2 TRBV5-1 . . TGCGCCAGCAGCTTGGACGGTAGCGGAACACTGTTTTTT CASSLDGSGTLFF
TRBJ2-2 TRBV28 . . TGTGCCAGCGACAGGCCGAACACCGGGGAGCTGTTTTTT CASDRPNTGELFF
TRBJ1-1 TRBV6-6 . . TGTGCCAGCAGGGACCTCGGGGGAGGCACTGAAGCTTTCTTT CASRDLGGGTEAFF
TRBJ1-1 TRBV11-2 . TRBD1 TGTGCCAGCAGCCAGGGGGTGGGGGGCACTGAAGCTTTCTTT CASSQGVGGTEAFF
TRBJ1-2 TRBV28 . . TGTGCCAGCAGTTTGGAAGGGGCCTATGGCTACACCTTC CASSLEGAYGYTF
TRBJ2-2 TRBV10-1 . . TGCGCCAGCAGTGAGTCAAGACGGGGCGGGGAGCTGTTTTTT CASSESRRGGELFF
TRBJ1-2 TRBV4-1 . TRBD1 TGCGCCAGCAGCCAACCCCTCCAGGGACAGGGATATGGCTACACCTTC CASSQPLQGQGYGYTF
TRBJ2-7 TRBV7-2 . TRBD1 TGTGCCAGCAGCCGCACGGGGGGGACAGGGGCCTACGAGCAGTACTTC CASSRTGGTGAYEQYF
TRBJ2-7 TRBV5-4 . TRBD2 TGTGCCAGCAGCTCAGCGGGGTCCCCCTACGAGCAGTACTTC CASSSAGSPYEQYF
TRBJ2-1 TRBV27 . . TGTGCCAGCAGGGCGGGCCAGAGCTCCTACAATGAGCAGTTCTTC CASRAGQSSYNEQFF
TRBJ1-2 TRBV25-1 . . TGTGCTAAAAAAAGAGCCACTCCTTTCAGCGTCTATGGCTACACCTTC CAKKRATPFSVYGYTF
TRBJ1-1 TRBV19 . . TGTGCCAGTAGTATATACGGGAGGAACACTGAAGCTTTCTTT CASSIYGRNTEAFF
TRBJ2-1 TRBV5-1 . TRBD2 TGCGCCAGCAGCTCCACGTGGACTAGCGGGAAGTCCTACAATGAGCAGTTCTTC CASSSTWTSGKSYNEQFF
TRBJ1-1 TRBV5-1 . . TGCGCCAGCAGTCAGGGTTCTCTAAGGATGAACACTGAAGCTTTCTTT CASSQGSLRMNTEAFF
TRBJ1-2 TRBV5-4 . TRBD1 TGTGCCAGCAGCCTCTTTATGGGACAGCGCCTTTCTAACTATGGCTACACCTTC CASSLFMGQRLSNYGYTF
TRBJ1-4 TRBV28 . TRBD1 TGTGCCAGCAGTTTACGACAGGGGCATGAAAAACTGTTTTTT CASSLRQGHEKLFF
TRBJ1-2 TRBV28 . . TGTGCCAGCAGCCCGCAACCCCCCCCAGGGTCGGGCGGCTACACCTTC CASSPQPPPGSGGYTF
TRBJ1-1 TRBV6-1 . TRBD1 TGTGCCAGCAGAGAGGGACAGGGGGTAAAGGCTTTCTTT CASREGQGVKAFF
TRBJ1-5 TRBV18 once . TGTGCCAGCTCACCAGGAGGGGATCAGCCCCAGCATTTT CASSPGGDQPQHF
TRBJ1-1 TRBV28 . . TGTGCCAGCAGTTTCGGCAGGGGTGGTACTGAAGCTTTCTTT CASSFGRGGTEAFF
TRBJ2-1 TRBV4-3 . TRBD2 TGCGCCAGCAGCCCTCTGGGTGGGCGGGAGGTATACAATGAGCAGTTCTTC CASSPLGGREVYNEQFF
TRBJ1-1 TRBV9 . . TGTGCCAGCAGCGCCACAGGGAACACTGAAGCTTTCTTT CASSATGNTEAFF
TRBJ2-5 TRBV7-2 few TRBD2 TGTGCCAGCAGCCCGGGACTAGCGGGAGGGCACGAGACCCAGTACTTC CASSPGLAGGHETQYF
TRBJ1-2 TRBV19 . . TGTGCCAGTAGTATCGTTCTGGAGGGGAACTATGGCTACACCTTC CASSIVLEGNYGYTF
TRBJ1-4 TRBV18 . . TGTGCCAGCTCACTGGACATGGCTGAAAAACTGTTTTTT CASSLDMAEKLFF
TRBJ1-1 TRBV5-1 . TRBD1 TGCGCCAGCAGCCGGGGACAGCTGGACACTGAAGCTTTCTTT CASSRGQLDTEAFF
TRBJ1-5 TRBV30 . . TGTGCCTGGAGTCTCGACAGTTCTAGCAATCAGCCCCAGCATTTT CAWSLDSSSNQPQHF
TRBJ2-5 TRBV25-1 . . TGTGCCACCTGCCGAGGGGGGGAAGAGACCCAGTACTTC CATCRGGEETQYF
TRBJ1-4 TRBV29-1 . . TGCAGCGGATCGACAGGCCTTAATGAAAAACTGTTTTTT CSGSTGLNEKLFF
TRBJ2-3 TRBV7-2 . . TGTGCCAGCAGCTCTAGGGGGGGGTCTAGCACAGATACGCAGTATTTT CASSSRGGSSTDTQYF
TRBJ2-1 TRBV7-2 . TRBD2 TGTGCCAGCGTAACCCTCGCGGGGGACTACAATGAGCAGTTCTTC CASVTLAGDYNEQFF
TRBJ1-1 TRBV28 . . TGTGCCAGCAGTTCCCCAACCTCACTTGAAGCTTTCTTT CASSSPTSLEAFF
TRBJ2-3 TRBV18 . . TGTGCCAGCTCACCATCGACGGCGGGCACAGATACGCAGTATTTT CASSPSTAGTDTQYF
TRBJ2-7 TRBV5-1 . . TGCGCCAGCAGCTTGGGGCAGGGCACCCACTCCTACGAGCAGTACTTC CASSLGQGTHSYEQYF
TRBJ2-1 TRBV7-8 . TRBD2 TGTGCCAGCAGACAGAGCGGGACGTCCTACAATGAGCAGTTCTTC CASRQSGTSYNEQFF
TRBJ2-2 TRBV19 once TRBD1 TGTGCCAGTAGGGGGACAGTCTTGTCCCCCGGGGAGCTGTTTTTT CASRGTVLSPGELFF
TRBJ1-1 TRBV15 few . TGTGCCACCAGCTCAGGTAACACTGAAGCTTTCTTT CATSSGNTEAFF
TRBJ2-3 TRBV7-3 . . TGTGCCAGCAGCTCCAGCGGTAGCACAGATACGCAGTATTTT CASSSSGSTDTQYF
TRBJ2-3 TRBV7-8 few TRBD2 TGTGCCAGCAGCTTAGTAAGCGGGAGACGCACAGATACGCAGTATTTT CASSLVSGRRTDTQYF
TRBJ2-2 TRBV11-3 . TRBD1 TGTGCCAGCAGCCAACAGGGGGCAAAGAGGGAGCTGTTTTTT CASSQQGAKRELFF
TRBJ2-7 TRBV28 . . TGTGCCAGCACCCCCCGGGCAGGGTCCTACGAGCAGTACTTC CASTPRAGSYEQYF
TRBJ1-2 TRBV30 . TRBD1 TGTGCCTGGAGCGGGGGACAGGGTCATGGCTACACCTTC CAWSGGQGHGYTF
TRBJ1-4 TRBV14 . . TGTGCCAGCAGCCAAGCAGGTCGGATTAATGAAAAACTGTTTTTT CASSQAGRINEKLFF
TRBJ1-5 TRBV28 . TRBD1 TGTGCCAGCAGCCTCAGGGGGATAAGGCATTTT CASSLRGIRHF
TRBJ2-5 TRBV7-3 . TRBD2 TGTGCCAGCAGCTTAAGCGGGGGGGCCGTTGGGACCCAGTACTTC CASSLSGGAVGTQYF
TRBJ2-3 TRBV2 few TRBD2 TGTGCCAGCAGTGATCTAGCGGCAGATACGCAGTATTTT CASSDLAADTQYF
TRBJ1-2 TRBV7-9 . . TGTGCCAGCACCCCCGTCTCTTCGGGGGGTGGCTACACCTTC CASTPVSSGGGYTF
TRBJ2-7 TRBV27 few . TGTGCCAGCAGTTTGAACAGCCGTGGGGAGCAGTACTTC CASSLNSRGEQYF
TRBJ2-3 TRBV6-6 . TRBD1 TGTGCCAGCAGTCGACGGGGACAGATCACAGATACGCAGTATTTT CASSRRGQITDTQYF
TRBJ1-2 TRBV19 . TRBD1 TGTGCCAGTAGTTTCGGGACAGGGACGGCTAGCTATGGCTACACCTTC CASSFGTGTASYGYTF